This T cell receptor beta chain was captured by sequencing in a study of blood T cell repertoires in COVID-19. This clone was counted at least ten times. Trimming shortened V by 4 bases and J by 0 bases, and 9 bases separated the two germline ends. This CDR3 has 13 amino acids. Germline V CDR1 and CDR2: SQVTM, ANQGSEA. Original analysis: Counts of nucleated cells, estimated from reference gene primer amplification, were obtained. Generated by immunoSEQ multiplex PCR, the TCRdb table keeps only in-frame clones and is missing some. V and J calls and clone size are copied from that table; D and trimming were computed from the DNA. The sample lists 90,000 to 120,000 clones; more than 70% were seen once.

Sequencing input: peripheral blood. The chain couples TRBV29-1 to TRBJ1-1, with D unresolved. The sequence came from a human donor in a cohort sampled during active COVID-19. The CDR3 bases are TGCAGCGTTGTGACTGATTTGAACACTGAAGCTTTCTTT. Its translation: CSVVTDLNTEAFF.